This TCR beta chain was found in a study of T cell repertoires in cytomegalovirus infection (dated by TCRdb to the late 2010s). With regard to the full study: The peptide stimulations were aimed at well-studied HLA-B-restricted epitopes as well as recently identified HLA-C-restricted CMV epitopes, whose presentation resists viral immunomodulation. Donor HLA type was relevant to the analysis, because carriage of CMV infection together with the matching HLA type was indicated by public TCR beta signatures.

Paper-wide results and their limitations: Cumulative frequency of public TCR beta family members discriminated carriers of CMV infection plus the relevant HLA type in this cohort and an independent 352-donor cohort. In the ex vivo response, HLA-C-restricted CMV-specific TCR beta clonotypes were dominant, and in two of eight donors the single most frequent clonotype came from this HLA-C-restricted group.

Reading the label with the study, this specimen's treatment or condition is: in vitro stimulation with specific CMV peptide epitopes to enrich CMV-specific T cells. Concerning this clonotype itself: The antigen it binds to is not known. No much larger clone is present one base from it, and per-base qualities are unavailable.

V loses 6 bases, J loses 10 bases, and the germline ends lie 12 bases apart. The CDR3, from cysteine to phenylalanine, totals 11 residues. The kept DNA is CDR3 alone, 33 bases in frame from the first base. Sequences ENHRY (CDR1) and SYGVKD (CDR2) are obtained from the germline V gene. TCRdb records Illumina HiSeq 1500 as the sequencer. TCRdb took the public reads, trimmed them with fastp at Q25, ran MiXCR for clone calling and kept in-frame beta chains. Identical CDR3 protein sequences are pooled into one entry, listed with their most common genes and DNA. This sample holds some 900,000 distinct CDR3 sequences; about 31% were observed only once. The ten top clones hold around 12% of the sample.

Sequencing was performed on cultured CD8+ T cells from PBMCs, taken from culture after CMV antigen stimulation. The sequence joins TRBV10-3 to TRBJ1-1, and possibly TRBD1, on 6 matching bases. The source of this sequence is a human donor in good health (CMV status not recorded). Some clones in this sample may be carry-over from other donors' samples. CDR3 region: CAIRLPTGAFF. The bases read TGTGCCATCAGACTACCGACAGGAGCTTTCTTT.